The TCR beta chain under discussion was sequenced for a study of T cell repertoires in cytomegalovirus infection. Across the study: It was recently identified HLA-C-restricted and well-studied HLA-B-restricted CMV epitopes that the study used. It can be stated that public TCR beta signatures indicated CMV infection as well as a matching HLA type.

Germline CDR1 SGHTA, CDR2 FQGNSA. This CDR3 contains 14 residues. Trimming removed 6 bases from V and 1 base from J, with 11 bases in between. Using its own MiXCR run on the reads, TCRdb lists one record per CDR3 protein. Seen here are approximately 310,000 distinct CDR3 sequences, roughly 25% observed once, and the top ten hold 10% to 15%. Study observations and caveats: People with CMV and the relevant HLA were identified by cumulative public TCR beta family frequency. In two of eight donors, the top clonotype was HLA-C-restricted CMV-specific.

This clonotype has more than one count but fewer than ten. Antigen specificity is unknown. This chain links TRBV7-2 with TRBJ2-3; TRBD2 is a possible D gene (6 bases). The TCR sequence derives from a human donor in good health (CMV status not recorded). Some clones in this sample may be carry-over from other donors' samples. The specimen comprised cultured PBMCs, sampled from culture after CMV antigen stimulation. The CDR3 DNA sequence: TGTGCCAGCAGGGAACGGAGGGGCACAGATACGCAGTATTTT. Protein: CASRERRGTDTQYF.